The 14 T cell receptor beta chains below all came from one sample that was sequenced in a study of PD-L1 blockade in urothelial cancer (dated by TCRdb to the late 2010s). Read against the paper, the sample's time point label means: pretreatment peripheral blood. Libraries were made using the immunoSEQ multiplex PCR assay. This is the immuneACCESS table as TCRdb keeps it, with only in-frame sequences that have V and J called. A part of the clones is gone; compared with another copy, unresolved V genes explain less than half, and the rest is unexplained. The sample table contains 85,000 to 100,000 clones; only one count was recorded for around 90% of them. The top ten clones comprise about 2% of the sample. The starting material was PBMCs, obtained around atezolizumab (anti-PD-L1) treatment. These receptors all stem from a man aged 55 to 70 with urothelial cancer.

The chain links TRBV5-1 to TRBJ2-3, with a possible D match to TRBD2 (5 bases). The V end lost 0 bases, the J end lost 4 bases, and 9 bases lay between the germline ends. CDR1 SGHRS and CDR2 YFSETQ come from the germline V gene. The CDR3 contains 14 residues. This CDR3 reads CASSLALASDTQYF. CDR3 coding DNA: TGCGCCAGCAGCTTGGCCCTAGCATCAGATACGCAGTATTTT.

This rearrangement joins TRBV10-3 to TRBJ1-1, with no clear D. V lost 0 bases, J lost 5 bases, and 16 bases lay in between. Germline assignment: CDR1 ENHRY and CDR2 SYGVKD. This CDR3 has 16 amino acids. CDR3 sequence: CAISESNSGDRTEAFF. CDR3 bases: TGTGCCATCAGTGAGTCGAATTCCGGGGATCGAACTGAAGCTTTCTTT.

V is TRBV11-2 and J is TRBJ1-5; unclear D gene. Deletions cut 3 bases from V and 4 bases from J, with 7 bases between. Germline values: CDR1 SGHAT, CDR2 FQNNGV. This CDR3 spans 13 amino acids. CDR3 protein: CASSLSSNQPQHF. CDR3 coding DNA: TGTGCCAGCAGCTTGAGTTCTAATCAGCCCCAGCATTTT.

Here the CDR3 reads CASLFSSSNTGELFF. The CDR3 DNA is TGTGCCAGCCTTTTTAGTAGCTCTAACACCGGGGAGCTGTTTTTT. The chain joins TRBV2 to TRBJ2-2, with D uncertain. The V end lost 8 bases, the J end lost 2 bases, and 15 bases lay between the germline ends. The CDR3 length is 15 residues. CDR1 and CDR2 from the germline V gene are SNHLY and FYNNEI.

The chain couples TRBV6-5 to TRBJ2-7; 8 nucleotides agree with TRBD2. Losses at the gene ends were 6 bases for V and 5 bases for J; bases not matched to a gene: 9. Germline V CDR1 and CDR2: MNHEY, SVGAGI. The CDR3 loop spans 14 amino acids. The CDR3 DNA reads TGTGCCAGCAGAAGGGCGGGGGGCATCGACGAGCAGTACTTC. Protein: CASRRAGGIDEQYF.

The chain links TRBV5-4 to TRBJ2-7; tentative D call: TRBD2 (6 bases). Trimming left V 4 bases short and J 4 bases short, with 18 bases between. Germline-derived CDR1 and CDR2 are SGHNT and YYREEE (reference sequence). The CDR3 is made up of 15 amino acids. The CDR3 coding sequence is TGTGCCAGCAGCCTAAAGGCAGGAGGGCCTTACGAGCAGTACTTC. It is translated as CASSLKAGGPYEQYF.

The chain couples TRBV18 to TRBJ2-7; tentative D call: TRBD2 (5 bases). Germline lookup yields CDR1 KGHSH and CDR2 LQKENI. The V end lost 2 bases, the J end lost 3 bases, and 8 bases lay between the germline ends. The CDR3 consists of 13 residues. CDR3 nucleotide sequence: TGTGCCAGCTCACCATACGGGGACTACGAGCAGTACTTC. It is translated as CASSPYGDYEQYF.

The J gene is TRBJ1-1, the V gene TRBV19; possibly TRBD1 for D (5 bases). Germline CDR1 reads LNHDA; CDR2 reads SQIVND (reference sequence). Trimming shortened V by 2 bases and J by 10 bases, and 8 bases separated the two germline ends. The CDR3 covers 11 residues. The CDR3 DNA is TGTGCCAGTAGTATATCCAGGGTAGCTTTCTTT. The encoded protein is CASSISRVAFF.

The rearrangement uses TRBV28 and TRBJ2-1; 14 bases line up with TRBD2. With V trimmed by 5 bases and J by 5 bases, 14 bases remained unmatched. CDR3 length equals 19 residues. CDR1 MDHEN and CDR2 SYDVKM come from the germline V gene. The CDR3 DNA follows: TGTGCCAGCAGTCCCCCCGAGGGACTAGCGGGAGTTTTCCACAATGAGCAGTTCTTC. Translating it yields CASSPPEGLAGVFHNEQFF.

This chain's CDR3 is CASSPRDTFNTGELFF. CDR3 nucleotides: TGTGCCAGCAGCCCCAGGGACACCTTTAACACCGGGGAGCTGTTTTTT. The genes are TRBV9 and TRBJ2-2; TRBD1 is a possible D gene (6 bases). V dropped 4 bases and J dropped 2 bases, with 15 bases sitting between them. CDR1 and CDR2 from the germline V gene are SGDLS and YYNGEE. The CDR3 has 16 amino acids. Complete variable domain (other parts from reference TRBV9 and TRBJ2-2): DSGVTQTPKHLITATGQRVTLRCSPRSGDLSVYWYQQSLDQGLQFLIQYYNGEERAKGNILERFSAQQFPDLHSELNLSSLELGDSALYFCASSPRDTFNTGELFFGEGSRLTVL.

CDR3 amino acids: CASHSSWPGGTHEQYF. The CDR3 DNA is TGTGCCAGCCACTCTTCCTGGCCAGGGGGCACGCACGAGCAGTACTTC. This sequence joins TRBV11-3 and TRBJ2-7; 8 positions match TRBD1. Germline V gene data show CDR1 as SGHNT and CDR2 as YENEEA. The V segment lost 8 bases and the J segment 5 bases; nucleotides outside the gene matches: 17. CDR3 length: 16 residues.

This clone was detected once. The chain combines TRBV18 with TRBJ1-2, with D perhaps TRBD1 (6 bases). CDR1 is KGHSH and CDR2 is LQKENI in the germline V gene. V was clipped by 6 bases and J by 2 bases, with 13 bases between them. This CDR3 region has 14 residues. The CDR3 coding sequence is TGTGCCAGCTCGTCAGCCACAGGGAACTATGGCTACACCTTC. Amino acids: CASSSATGNYGYTF.

The genes are TRBV5-6 and TRBJ2-1, with D possibly matching TRBD2 (6 bases). Germline V gene sequence: CDR1 SGHDT, CDR2 YYEEEE. This CDR3 is built from 13 residues. Trimming took off 1 base at V and 12 bases at J, with 14 bases between the two ends. The CDR3 reads CASSLPTSPRQFF. The CDR3 bases are TGTGCCAGCAGCTTGCCGACTAGTCCGAGGCAGTTCTTC.

This chain links TRBV4-3 with TRBJ2-3; D is ambiguous. CDR1 and CDR2 (germline): LGHNA, YSLEER. There are 14 residues in the CDR3. V was shortened by 3 bases and J by 1 base, with 8 bases between the two germline ends. The CDR3 DNA is TGCGCCAGCAGCCATGGGCAGCGCACAGATACGCAGTATTTT. Residues: CASSHGQRTDTQYF.